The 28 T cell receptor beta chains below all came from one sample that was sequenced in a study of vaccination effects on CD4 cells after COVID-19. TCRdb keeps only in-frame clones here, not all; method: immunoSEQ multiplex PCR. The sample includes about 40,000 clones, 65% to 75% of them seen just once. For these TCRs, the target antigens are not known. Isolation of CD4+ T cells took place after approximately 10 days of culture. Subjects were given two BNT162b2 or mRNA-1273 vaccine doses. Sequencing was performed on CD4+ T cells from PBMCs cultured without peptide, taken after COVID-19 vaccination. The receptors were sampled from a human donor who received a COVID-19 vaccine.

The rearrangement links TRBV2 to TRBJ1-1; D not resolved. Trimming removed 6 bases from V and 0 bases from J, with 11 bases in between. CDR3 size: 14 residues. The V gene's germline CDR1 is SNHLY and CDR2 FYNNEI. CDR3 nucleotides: TGTGCCAGCAGGGCAGGAGAGATGAACACTGAAGCTTTCTTT. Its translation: CASRAGEMNTEAFF.

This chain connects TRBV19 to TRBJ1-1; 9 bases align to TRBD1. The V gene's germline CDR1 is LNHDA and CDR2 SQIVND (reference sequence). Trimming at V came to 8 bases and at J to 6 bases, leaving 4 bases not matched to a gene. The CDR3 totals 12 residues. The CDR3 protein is CASQGQGAEAFF. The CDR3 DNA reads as TGTGCCAGTCAGGGACAGGGAGCTGAAGCTTTCTTT.

The CDR3 DNA follows: TGCGCCAGCAGCCTGGTGGGGGGGTCTCTTCCCTACGAGCAGTACTTC. It specifies CASSLVGGSLPYEQYF. The V gene is TRBV5-1, the J gene TRBJ2-7, with TRBD2 matching 7 bases. Germline V gene lookup returns CDR1 SGHRS and CDR2 YFSETQ. The CDR3 extends over 16 amino acids. J was trimmed by 2 bases and V by 4 bases; bases with no gene match: 12.

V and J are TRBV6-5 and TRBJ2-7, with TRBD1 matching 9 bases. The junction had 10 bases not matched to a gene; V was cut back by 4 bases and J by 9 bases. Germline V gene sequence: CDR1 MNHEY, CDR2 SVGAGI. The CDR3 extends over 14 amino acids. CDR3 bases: TGTGCCAGCAGTTGGGAGGGACAGGGAATTAGGCAGTACTTC. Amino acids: CASSWEGQGIRQYF.

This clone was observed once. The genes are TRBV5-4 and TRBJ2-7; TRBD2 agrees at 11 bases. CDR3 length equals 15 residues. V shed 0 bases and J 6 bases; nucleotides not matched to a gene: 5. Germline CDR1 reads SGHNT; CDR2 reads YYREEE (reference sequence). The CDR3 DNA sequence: TGTGCCAGCAGCTTGGATCTAGCGGGAGGACGCGAGCAGTACTTC. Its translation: CASSLDLAGGREQYF.

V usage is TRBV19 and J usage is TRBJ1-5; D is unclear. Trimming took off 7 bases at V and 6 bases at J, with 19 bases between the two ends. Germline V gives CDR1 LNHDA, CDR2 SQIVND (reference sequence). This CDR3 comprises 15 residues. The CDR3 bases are TGTGCCAGTACGGGTCGGAACGTTATCTCTCAGCCCCAGCATTTT. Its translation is CASTGRNVISQPQHF.

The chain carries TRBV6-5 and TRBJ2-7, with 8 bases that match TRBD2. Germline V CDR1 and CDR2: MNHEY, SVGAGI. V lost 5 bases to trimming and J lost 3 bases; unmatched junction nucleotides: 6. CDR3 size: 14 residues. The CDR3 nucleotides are TGTGCCAGCAGTATACTAGCGGTTGTCTACGAGCAGTACTTC. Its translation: CASSILAVVYEQYF.

The CDR3 coding sequence is TGTGCCAGCAGCCAAGAGCCCAGGGGGCGACCCCTCCACTTT. Its protein product is CASSQEPRGRPLHF. The chain combines TRBV14 with TRBJ1-6; 8 positions agree with TRBD1. V lost 0 bases to trimming and J lost 12 bases; unmatched junction nucleotides: 4. Germline CDR1 and CDR2: SGHDN and FVKESK. The CDR3 sequence is 14 residues long.

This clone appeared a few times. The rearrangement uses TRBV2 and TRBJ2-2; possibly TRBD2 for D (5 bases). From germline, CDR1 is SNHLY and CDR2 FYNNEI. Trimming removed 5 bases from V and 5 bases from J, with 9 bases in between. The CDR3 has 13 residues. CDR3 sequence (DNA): TGTGCCAGCAGTACTAGAACTACCGGGGAGCTGTTTTTT. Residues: CASSTRTTGELFF.

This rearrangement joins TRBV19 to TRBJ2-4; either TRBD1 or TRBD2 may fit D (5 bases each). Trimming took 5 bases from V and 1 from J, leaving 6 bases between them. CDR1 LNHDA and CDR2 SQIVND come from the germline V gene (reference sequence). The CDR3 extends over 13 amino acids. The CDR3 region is CASSWGAKNIQYF. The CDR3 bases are TGTGCCAGTAGTTGGGGGGCCAAAAACATTCAGTACTTC. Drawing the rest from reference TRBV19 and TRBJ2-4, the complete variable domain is DGGITQSPKYLFRKEGQNVTLSCEQNLNHDAMYWYRQDPGQGLRLIYYSQIVNDFQKGDIAEGYSVSREKKESFPLTVTSAQKNPTAFYLCASSWGAKNIQYFGAGTRLSVL.

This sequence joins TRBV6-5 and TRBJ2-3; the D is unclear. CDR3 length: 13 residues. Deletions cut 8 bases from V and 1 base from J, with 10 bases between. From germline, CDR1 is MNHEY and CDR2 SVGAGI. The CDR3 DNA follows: TGTGCCAGCGCTTTTGTCCGCACAGATACGCAGTATTTT. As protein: CASAFVRTDTQYF.

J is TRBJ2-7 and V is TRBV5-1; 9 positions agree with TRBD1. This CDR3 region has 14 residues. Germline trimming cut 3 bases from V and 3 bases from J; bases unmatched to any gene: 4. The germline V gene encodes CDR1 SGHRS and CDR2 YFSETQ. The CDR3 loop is CASSSGQGFYEQYF. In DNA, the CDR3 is TGCGCCAGCAGCTCGGGACAGGGTTTCTACGAGCAGTACTTC.

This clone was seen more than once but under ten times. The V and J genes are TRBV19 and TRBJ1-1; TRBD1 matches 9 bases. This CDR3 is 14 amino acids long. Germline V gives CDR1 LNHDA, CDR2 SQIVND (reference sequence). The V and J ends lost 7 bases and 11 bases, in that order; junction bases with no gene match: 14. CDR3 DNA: TGTGCCAGTACGAGGGGACAGGGAACCTTTATCGCTTTCTTT. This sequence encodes CASTRGQGTFIAFF.

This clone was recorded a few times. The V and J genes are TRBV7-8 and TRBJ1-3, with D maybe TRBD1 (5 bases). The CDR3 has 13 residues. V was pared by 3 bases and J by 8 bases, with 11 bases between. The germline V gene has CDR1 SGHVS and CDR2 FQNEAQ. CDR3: CASSFPGFDTIYF. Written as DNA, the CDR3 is TGTGCCAGCAGCTTTCCAGGGTTTGACACCATATATTTT.

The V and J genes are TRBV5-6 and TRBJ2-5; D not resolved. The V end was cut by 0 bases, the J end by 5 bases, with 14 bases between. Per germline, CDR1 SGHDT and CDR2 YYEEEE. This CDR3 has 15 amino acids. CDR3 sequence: CASSLARGLGETQYF. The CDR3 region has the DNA TGTGCCAGCAGCTTGGCACGTGGGCTGGGGGAGACCCAGTACTTC.

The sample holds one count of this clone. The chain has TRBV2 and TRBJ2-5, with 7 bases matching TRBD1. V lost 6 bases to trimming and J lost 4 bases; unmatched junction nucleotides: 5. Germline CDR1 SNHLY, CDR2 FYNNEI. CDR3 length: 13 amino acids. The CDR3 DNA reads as TGTGCCAGCAGGGGCACAGGGGCAGAGACCCAGTACTTC. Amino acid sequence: CASRGTGAETQYF.

The CDR3 DNA reads as TGTGCCAGCAGCTCGCCCCGGACAGGGGGCACAGATACGCAGTATTTT. It encodes CASSSPRTGGTDTQYF. This sequence joins TRBV13 and TRBJ2-3, with 9 bases that match TRBD1. Per germline, CDR1 PRHDT and CDR2 FYEKMQ (reference sequence). The CDR3 extends over 16 amino acids. V lost 4 bases, J lost 1 base, and 6 bases stayed unmatched.

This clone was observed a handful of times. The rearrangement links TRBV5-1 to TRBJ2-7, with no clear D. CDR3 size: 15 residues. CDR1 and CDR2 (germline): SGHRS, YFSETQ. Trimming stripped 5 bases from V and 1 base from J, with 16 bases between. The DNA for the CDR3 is TGCGCCAGCAGATTTCGGAGTACAGCATCCTACGAGCAGTACTTC. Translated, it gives CASRFRSTASYEQYF.

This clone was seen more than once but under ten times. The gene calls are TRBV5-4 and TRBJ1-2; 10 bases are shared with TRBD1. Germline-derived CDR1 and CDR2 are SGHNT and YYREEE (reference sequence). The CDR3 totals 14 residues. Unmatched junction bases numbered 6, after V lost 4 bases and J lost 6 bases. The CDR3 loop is CASSTGTGADGYTF. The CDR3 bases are TGTGCCAGCAGCACCGGGACAGGGGCTGATGGCTACACCTTC.

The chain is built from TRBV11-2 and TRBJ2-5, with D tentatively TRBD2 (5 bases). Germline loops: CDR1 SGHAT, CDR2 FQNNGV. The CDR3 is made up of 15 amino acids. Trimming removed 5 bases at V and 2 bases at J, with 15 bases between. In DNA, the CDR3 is TGTGCCAGCAGCGTCAGGACTTCCCCTCAAGAGACCCAGTACTTC. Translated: CASSVRTSPQETQYF.

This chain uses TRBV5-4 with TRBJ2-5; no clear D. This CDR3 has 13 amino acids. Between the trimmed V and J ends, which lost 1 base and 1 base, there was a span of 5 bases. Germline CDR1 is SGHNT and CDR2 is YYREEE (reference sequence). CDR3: CASSLTVQETQYF. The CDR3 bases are TGTGCCAGCAGCTTGACAGTCCAAGAGACCCAGTACTTC.

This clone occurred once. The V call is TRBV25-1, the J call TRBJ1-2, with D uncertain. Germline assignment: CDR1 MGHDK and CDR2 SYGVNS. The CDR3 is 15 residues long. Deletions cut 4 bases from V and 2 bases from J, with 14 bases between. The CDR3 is CASSGGREANYGYTF. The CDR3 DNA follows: TGTGCCAGCAGTGGAGGTCGAGAAGCGAACTATGGCTACACCTTC.

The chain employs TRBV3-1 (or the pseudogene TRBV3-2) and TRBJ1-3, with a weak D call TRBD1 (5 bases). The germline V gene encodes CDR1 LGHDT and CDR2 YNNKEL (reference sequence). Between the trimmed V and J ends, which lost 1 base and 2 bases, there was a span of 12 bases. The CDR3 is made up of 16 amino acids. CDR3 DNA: TGTGCCAGCAGCCAAGGGGGCGGGGTGCCTGGAAACACCATATATTTT. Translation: CASSQGGGVPGNTIYF.

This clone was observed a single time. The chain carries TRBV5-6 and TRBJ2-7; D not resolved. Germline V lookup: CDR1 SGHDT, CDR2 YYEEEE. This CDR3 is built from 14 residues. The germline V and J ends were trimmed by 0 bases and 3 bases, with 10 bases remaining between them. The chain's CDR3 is CASSLAGQYYEQYF. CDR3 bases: TGTGCCAGCAGCTTGGCCGGTCAGTACTACGAGCAGTACTTC.

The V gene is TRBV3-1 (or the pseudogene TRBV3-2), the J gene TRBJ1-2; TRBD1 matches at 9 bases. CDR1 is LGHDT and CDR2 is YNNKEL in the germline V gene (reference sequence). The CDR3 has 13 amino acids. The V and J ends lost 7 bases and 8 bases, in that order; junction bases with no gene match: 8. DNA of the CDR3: TGTGCCAGCAATAAACAGGGGGCGCACGGCTACACCTTC. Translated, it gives CASNKQGAHGYTF.

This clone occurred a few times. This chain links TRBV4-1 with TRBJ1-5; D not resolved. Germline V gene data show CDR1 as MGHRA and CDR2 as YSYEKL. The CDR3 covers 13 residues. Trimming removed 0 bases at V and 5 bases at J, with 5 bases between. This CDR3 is CASSQDGDQPQHF. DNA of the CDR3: TGCGCCAGCAGCCAAGATGGAGATCAGCCCCAGCATTTT.

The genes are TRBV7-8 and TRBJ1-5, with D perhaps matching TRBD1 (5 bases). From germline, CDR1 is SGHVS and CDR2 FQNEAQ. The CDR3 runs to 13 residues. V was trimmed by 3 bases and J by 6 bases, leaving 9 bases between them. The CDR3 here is CASSFQGFQPQHF. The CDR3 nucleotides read TGTGCCAGCAGCTTCCAGGGATTTCAGCCCCAGCATTTT.

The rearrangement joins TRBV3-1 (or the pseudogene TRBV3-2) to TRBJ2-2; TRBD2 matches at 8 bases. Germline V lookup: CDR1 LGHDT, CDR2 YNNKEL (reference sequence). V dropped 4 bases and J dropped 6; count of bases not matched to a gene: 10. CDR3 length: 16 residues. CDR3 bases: TGTGCCAGCAGCCCCGGGACTAGTATCCCCTCCGGGGAGCTGTTTTTT. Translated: CASSPGTSIPSGELFF.